One and the same sample provided the 27 T cell receptor beta chains below, sequenced in a study of T-cell reconstitution after alpha-beta-depleted transplantation in children. Using unique molecular identifiers, the investigators prepared the TCRbeta library. TCRdb redid the calling of the PCR reads with MiXCR, one entry per CDR3 protein. The repertoire consists of about 250,000 distinct CDR3 sequences, with roughly a quarter occurring once and the leading ten covering around 4.8%. Sequenced material: PBMCs, mostly from graft donor cells, taken 360 days after TCRalphabeta/CD19-depleted stem cell transplant. All receptors come from a female patient between 2 and 15 years old who had a stem cell transplant for congenital amegakaryocytic thrombocytopenia, so the T cells may come from the graft donor.

This clonotype was observed a few times. The chain employs TRBV21-1 and TRBJ2-7; TRBD2, the D gene given by the table, was not confirmed from the DNA. TRBV21-1 is annotated as a pseudogene. This CDR3 contains 19 residues. CDR3 loop: CASSKVGPLAEIFSYEQYF. CDR3 in DNA: TGTGCCAGCAGCAAAGTAGGGCCACTAGCGGAAATTTTTTCCTACGAGCAGTACTTC.

The chain has TRBV24-1 and TRBJ2-1; the match to TRBD2 covers 9 bases. The V and J ends lost 4 bases and 8 bases, in that order; junction bases with no gene match: 8. Germline lookup yields CDR1 KGHDR and CDR2 SFDVKD. The CDR3 is 15 amino acids. CDR3 region: CATSDPWREGDEQFF. The CDR3 DNA is TGTGCCACCAGTGACCCCTGGCGGGAGGGTGATGAGCAGTTCTTC.

This clonotype was detected ten times or more. The V gene is TRBV10-3, the J gene TRBJ2-1, with 10 bases lining up with TRBD2. The CDR3 is made up of 16 amino acids. Trimming at V came to 6 bases and at J to 6 bases, leaving 11 bases not matched to a gene. The germline V gene has CDR1 ENHRY and CDR2 SYGVKD. The chain's CDR3 is CAISPSSSGSGNEQFF. The CDR3 DNA follows: TGTGCCATCAGCCCTAGCTCTAGCGGGAGTGGCAATGAGCAGTTCTTC.

The J gene is TRBJ1-4, the V gene TRBV20-1; D is perhaps TRBD1 (5 bases). Germline V gene sequence: CDR1 DFQATT, CDR2 SNEGSKA (reference sequence). Trimming pared 3 bases from V and 4 bases from J, leaving 9 bases between. This CDR3 has 13 residues. Written as DNA, the CDR3 is TGCAGTGCTAGCGAGGGGTATAATGAAAAACTGTTTTTT. This sequence encodes CSASEGYNEKLFF.

As concerns this clonotype: A much bigger clone sits one base away, suggesting this may be a read error. This CDR3 is missing its conserved last phenylalanine or tryptophan, likely due to a read error. The chain couples TRBV5-1 to TRBJ2-7; 9 bases agree with TRBD1. V shed 2 bases, J shed 3 bases, and the junction held 9 bases outside the gene matches. The CDR3 contains 16 residues. The germline gives CDR1 SGHRS, CDR2 YFSETQ. CDR3 coding DNA: TGCGCCAGCAGCTTTCGATGGGACAGGGATGTCTACGAGCAGTACTAC. Its translation is CASSFRWDRDVYEQYY.

This clonotype has just a few counts. This chain links TRBV4-2 with TRBJ2-5, with 9 bases that match TRBD2. The germline V gene encodes CDR1 LGHNA and CDR2 YNFKEQ. This CDR3 region has 17 residues. V shed 0 bases, J shed 2 bases, and the junction held 7 bases outside the gene matches. Here the CDR3 DNA reads TGTGCCAGCAGCCAAGATCGGGTAGCGGGGGTACAAGAGACCCAGTACTTC. Its translation is CASSQDRVAGVQETQYF.

V and J are TRBV12-3 or TRBV12-4 and TRBJ2-2; 7 bases align to TRBD1. The CDR3 covers 16 residues. Germline trimming cut 4 bases from V and 0 bases from J; bases unmatched to any gene: 5. The CDR3 nucleotides are TGTGCCAGCAGTTGGACAGGAGCCGCGAACACCGGGGAGCTGTTTTTT. It codes for CASSWTGAANTGELFF.

The table lists this clonotype with a count of one. Its ends do not fully match the called genes, so a read error is possible. The chain has TRBV12-3 or TRBV12-4 and TRBJ2-3, with D maybe TRBD2 (5 bases). CDR3 length equals 19 residues. CDR3 sequence: CAISFFGEWSSSPRATQYF. CDR3 DNA: TGTGCCATCAGTTTTTTCGGGGAATGGAGCTCCTCACCCCGCGCTACGCAGTATTTT.

This clonotype was counted only a few times. The chain recombines TRBV2 with TRBJ1-5; 7 bases line up with TRBD1. CDR3 length: 15 amino acids. Trimming removed 4 bases from V and 6 bases from J; junction bases left unmatched: 9. Germline assignment: CDR1 SNHLY and CDR2 FYNNEI. CDR3 sequence (DNA): TGTGCCAGCAGTGTTTCATCAGGGGGAAGTCAGCCCCAGCATTTT. Amino acid sequence: CASSVSSGGSQPQHF.

The chain carries TRBV20-1 and TRBJ2-1; TRBD2 matches at 11 bases. CDR3 length: 19 amino acids. V lost 0 bases to trimming and J lost 9 bases; unmatched junction nucleotides: 19. Looked up from germline, CDR1 is DFQATT and CDR2 is SNEGSKA (reference sequence). The CDR3 coding sequence is TGCAGTGCTAGAGACCTGACGGCGAGAAGGATAGCGGGAGGGTTTGAGCAGTTCTTC. Its protein product is CSARDLTARRIAGGFEQFF.

This clonotype was observed at least ten times. V and J are TRBV10-3 and TRBJ2-3; D possibly uses TRBD1 or TRBD2 (5 bases each). Germline values: CDR1 ENHRY, CDR2 SYGVKD. There are 14 residues in the CDR3. The V end lost 4 bases, the J end lost 0 bases, and 8 bases lay between the germline ends. Written as DNA, the CDR3 is TGTGCCATCAGTGGGGACGGTAGCACAGATACGCAGTATTTT. It translates to CAISGDGSTDTQYF.

The chain employs TRBV5-6 and TRBJ1-2; D gene uncertain. This CDR3 has 16 amino acids. The V end was cut by 3 bases, the J end by 5 bases, with 20 bases between. Germline V gene data show CDR1 as SGHDT and CDR2 as YYEEEE. The CDR3 loop reads CASSYPLDRARYGYTF. The CDR3, as DNA: TGTGCCAGCAGCTATCCGTTGGATAGGGCTCGGTATGGCTACACCTTC.

This clonotype was detected many times. V and J are TRBV12-3 or TRBV12-4 and TRBJ1-2; D gene unclear. CDR3 size: 12 residues. Trimming stripped 6 bases from V and 6 bases from J, with 11 bases between. The CDR3 is CASRNTGDGYTF. The DNA for the CDR3 is TGTGCCAGCAGAAACACTGGGGATGGCTACACCTTC.

The V gene is TRBV24-1, the J gene TRBJ2-5; TRBD2 might be the D (6 bases). CDR1 and CDR2 from the germline V gene are KGHDR and SFDVKD. This CDR3 has 15 amino acids. Trimming took off 5 bases at V and 1 base at J, with 13 bases between the two ends. The CDR3 DNA is TGTGCCACCAGTGCCCTTTCCGGGGGCCAAGAGACCCAGTACTTC. Its protein is CATSALSGGQETQYF.

This clonotype was seen a handful of times. The V call is TRBV20-1, the J call TRBJ2-4; D uncertain. CDR1 is DFQATT and CDR2 is SNEGSKA in the germline V gene (reference sequence). This CDR3 is 14 amino acids long. V lost 2 bases and J lost 1, with 9 bases in between. The CDR3 DNA follows: TGCAGTGCTAGACTTGGGCAGGCCAAAAACATTCAGTACTTC. Protein product: CSARLGQAKNIQYF.

At least ten counts were recorded for this clonotype. CDR3 sequence (DNA): TGTGCCAGCAGTTACTCGCACGAGCAGTACTTC. This encodes CASSYSHEQYF. The rearrangement uses TRBV6-5 and TRBJ2-7; D unresolved. Trimming shortened V by 0 bases and J by 5 bases, and 2 bases separated the two germline ends. Germline V gives CDR1 MNHEY, CDR2 SVGAGI. The CDR3 has 11 residues.

The chain employs TRBV4-1 and TRBJ2-1, with D possibly TRBD2 on 5 matching bases. This CDR3 region has 19 residues. V lost 0 bases, J lost 4 bases, and 22 bases lay in between. Germline CDR1 is MGHRA and CDR2 is YSYEKL. The CDR3 is CASSQDWVRGTPTYNEQFF. CDR3 nucleotide sequence: TGCGCCAGCAGCCAAGATTGGGTTCGGGGAACCCCTACTTACAATGAGCAGTTCTTC.

CDR3 residues: CSVRLAGGRNEQFF. CDR3 sequence (DNA): TGCAGCGTAAGACTAGCGGGAGGTCGCAATGAGCAGTTCTTC. The chain uses TRBV29-1 and TRBJ2-1; 13 bases match TRBD2. The V gene's germline CDR1 is SQVTM and CDR2 ANQGSEA. The CDR3 extends over 14 amino acids. Unmatched junction bases numbered 5, after V lost 6 bases and J lost 6 bases.

The sample holds a few counts of this clonotype. The chain is built from TRBV7-3 and TRBJ2-3; D unresolved. V was pared by 0 bases and J by 4 bases, with 11 bases between. The CDR3 is 15 amino acids. Germline V gives CDR1 SGHTA, CDR2 FQGTGA. The CDR3 sequence: CASSLTALRSDTQYF. The CDR3 DNA follows: TGTGCCAGCAGCTTAACAGCCCTTCGGTCAGATACGCAGTATTTT.

This clonotype was observed a handful of times. The chain combines TRBV14 with TRBJ2-1; 7 bases line up with TRBD2. Germline V gene lookup returns CDR1 SGHDN and CDR2 FVKESK. CDR3 length: 14 amino acids. Trimming at V came to 1 base and at J to 7 bases, leaving 4 bases not matched to a gene. The CDR3 is CASSQGLAYNEQFF. CDR3 sequence (DNA): TGTGCCAGCAGCCAAGGACTAGCTTATAATGAGCAGTTCTTC.

The rearrangement joins TRBV18 to TRBJ1-3, with D unclear. Trimming stripped 4 bases from V and 8 bases from J, with 6 bases between. The CDR3 covers 11 residues. The germline CDR1 and CDR2 sequences are KGHSH and LQKENI. The chain's CDR3 is CASSRGDTIYF. The CDR3, as DNA: TGTGCCAGCTCACGAGGAGACACCATATATTTT.

The chain links TRBV30 to TRBJ2-1; 12 nucleotides agree with TRBD2. CDR1 is GTSNPN and CDR2 is SVGIG in the germline V gene (reference sequence). The J segment lost 8 bases and the V segment lost 1 base, leaving 9 bases of the junction unmatched. The CDR3 has 16 amino acids. The CDR3 protein is CAWSAALAGGPDEQFF. CDR3 sequence (DNA): TGTGCCTGGAGTGCAGCCCTAGCGGGAGGGCCGGATGAGCAGTTCTTC.

The chain uses TRBV28 and TRBJ1-1; 8 bases agree with TRBD1. Losses at the gene ends were 6 bases for V and 0 bases for J; bases not matched to a gene: 9. The germline CDR1 and CDR2 sequences are MDHEN and SYDVKM. The CDR3 is 16 amino acids. The CDR3 protein is CASRGQGWGMNTEAFF. The CDR3 nucleotides are TGTGCCAGCAGAGGACAGGGATGGGGAATGAACACTGAAGCTTTCTTT.

CDR3 nucleotides: TGTGCCAGCAGCGTGTCTGGGGGGCCCGAGACCCAGTACTTC. Its protein product is CASSVSGGPETQYF. The chain links TRBV9 to TRBJ2-5; the D gene could be TRBD1 or TRBD2 (6 bases each). Trimming removed 2 bases at V and 5 bases at J, with 13 bases between. The germline V gene encodes CDR1 SGDLS and CDR2 YYNGEE. The CDR3 runs to 14 residues.

The DNA for the CDR3 is TGCGCCAGCAGCCCTTCAGACAGGAATAATGAAAAACTGTTTTTT. It codes for CASSPSDRNNEKLFF. V gene TRBV5-1 combines with J gene TRBJ1-4, with D possibly being TRBD1 (6 bases). CDR3 length equals 15 residues. Germline CDR1 and CDR2: SGHRS and YFSETQ. V shed 4 bases and J shed 4 bases, with 14 bases lying between them.

This clonotype was seen a handful of times. This sequence joins TRBV15 and TRBJ1-4; the D gene is possibly TRBD1 (5 bases). The V and J ends lost 0 bases and 10 bases respectively, with 15 bases between them. Germline CDR1 and CDR2: LNHNV and YYDKDF (reference sequence). This CDR3 has 15 residues. CDR3 nucleotides: TGTGCCACCAGCAGAGATCAAGGGGTAATTGGAAAACTGTTTTTT. This sequence encodes CATSRDQGVIGKLFF.

The chain recombines TRBV12-3 or TRBV12-4 with TRBJ2-2, with D perhaps assigned TRBD1 or TRBD2 (5 bases each). The CDR3 spans 13 residues. Trimming removed 3 bases at V and 6 bases at J, with 8 bases between. CDR3 in DNA: TGTGCCAGCAGTTTTTGGGACGCCGGGGAGCTGTTTTTT. Translation gives CASSFWDAGELFF.